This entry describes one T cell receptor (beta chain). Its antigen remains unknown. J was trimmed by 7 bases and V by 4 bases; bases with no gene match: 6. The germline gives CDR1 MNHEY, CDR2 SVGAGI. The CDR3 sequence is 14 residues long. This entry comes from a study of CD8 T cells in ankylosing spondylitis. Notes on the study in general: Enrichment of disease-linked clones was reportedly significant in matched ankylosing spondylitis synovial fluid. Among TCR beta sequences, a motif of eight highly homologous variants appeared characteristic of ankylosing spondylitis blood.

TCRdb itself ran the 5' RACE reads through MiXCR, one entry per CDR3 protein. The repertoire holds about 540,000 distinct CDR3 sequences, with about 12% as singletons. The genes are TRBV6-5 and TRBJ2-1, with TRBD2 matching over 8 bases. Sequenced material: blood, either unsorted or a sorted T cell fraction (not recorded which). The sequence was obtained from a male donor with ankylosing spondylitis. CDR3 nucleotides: TGTGCCAGCAGTTTCCGGGAGGGCCGAAATGAGCAGTTCTTC. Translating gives CASSFREGRNEQFF.